This T cell receptor (beta chain) was found in a study of cytomegalovirus exposure and HLA in healthy donors. Whole-study context: Prior work identified about 120 million unique TCR beta sequences in roughly 180 million T cells.

Study-wide points: The study listed 150 to 200 cytomegalovirus-associated TCR beta chains.

J was trimmed by 7 bases and V by 3 bases; bases with no gene match: 11. Germline CDR1 reads MGHRA; CDR2 reads YSYEKL. The CDR3 extends over 15 amino acids. The PCR employed 60 Vbeta primers together with 13 Jbeta primers. Per the original methods: Among the unique TCR beta chains that a later analysis counted, about 86 million in all, 10 million to 13 million were shared. Assay: immunoSEQ multiplex PCR; the TCRdb copy retains only in-frame clones and omits some. V and J calls and clone size are given by that table; D and trimming were obtained from the DNA. The sample includes some 160,000 clones, roughly three quarters of them seen just once. This clone was seen just once. The antigen is undetermined.

The chain couples TRBV4-1 to TRBJ1-1; 7 nucleotides match TRBD1. The sample taken for sequencing was PBMCs. The origin of this receptor is a woman in her forties in good health and CMV-seronegative. In DNA, the CDR3 is TGCGCCAGCAGCCAGCACACAGGGGAGGAGTATGAAGCTTTCTTT. Translating it yields CASSQHTGEEYEAFF.